These T cell receptor beta chains were read from a single sample in a study of regulatory T cells in long-lasting Graves disease. TCRdb re-called the multiplex PCR reads through MiXCR, storing one row per CDR3 protein. Here the sample spans around 480,000 distinct CDR3 sequences, around 15% being singletons. The sample was also linked to a second study, of T cells in Graves' hyperthyroidism and ophthalmopathy.

The source was peripheral blood mononuclear cells (PBMCs), collected at new diagnosis, from a patient treated with antithyroid drugs. All receptors derive from a middle-aged man with Graves disease. The CDR3 runs from the conserved cysteine through the conserved F or W. A D gene is named only where the DNA matches it firmly. Not every row has a clone size; where given, it reads once, few, many or a size class.

clone_size: many
v_call: TRBV18
d_call: -
j_call: TRBJ1-2
cdr3_length: 16
cdr3_nt: TGTGCCAGCTCACCACCGGGGCTGGGGTCGAACTATGGCTACACCTTC
cdr3_aa: CASSPPGLGSNYGYTF

clone_size: many
v_call: TRBV28
d_call: -
j_call: TRBJ2-2
cdr3_length: 15
cdr3_nt: TGTGCCAGCAGTTCCGTAGGGGTGAACACCGGGGAGCTGTTTTTT
cdr3_aa: CASSSVGVNTGELFF

clone_size: -
v_call: TRBV12-3/TRBV12-4
d_call: -
j_call: TRBJ2-2
cdr3_length: 13
cdr3_nt: TGTGCCAGCAGTTTAGTTGTATTCGGGGAGCTGTTTTTT
cdr3_aa: CASSLVVFGELFF

clone_size: -
v_call: TRBV7-3
d_call: TRBD2
j_call: TRBJ2-7
cdr3_length: 15
cdr3_nt: TGTGCCAGCAGCCGTTCGAGCGGGAGCTCCTACGAGCAGTACTTC
cdr3_aa: CASSRSSGSSYEQYF

clone_size: many
v_call: TRBV12-3/TRBV12-4
d_call: -
j_call: TRBJ2-3
cdr3_length: 14
cdr3_nt: TGTGCCAGCAGTTTAGCGGGAGTAAAAGATACGCAGTATTTT
cdr3_aa: CASSLAGVKDTQYF

clone_size: few
v_call: TRBV5-6
d_call: -
j_call: TRBJ2-2
cdr3_length: 13
cdr3_nt: TGTGCCAGCAGCTTGGTTTCGGCCGGGGAGCTGTTTTTT
cdr3_aa: CASSLVSAGELFF

clone_size: many
v_call: TRBV20-1
d_call: TRBD2
j_call: TRBJ2-1
cdr3_length: 15
cdr3_nt: TGCAGTGCTACATTAATTTGGCGGGAGATACATGAGCAGTTCTTC
cdr3_aa: CSATLIWREIHEQFF

clone_size: -
v_call: TRBV27
d_call: TRBD1
j_call: TRBJ1-5
cdr3_length: 18
cdr3_nt: TGTGCCAGCAGTTTATTACGCTCAGGGACAGAAGTCAATCAGCCCCAGCATTTT
cdr3_aa: CASSLLRSGTEVNQPQHF

clone_size: many
v_call: TRBV24-1
d_call: TRBD1
j_call: TRBJ2-1
cdr3_length: 15
cdr3_nt: TGTGCCACCAGCCTTACTAGGGACAGGGGATTTGAGCAGTTCTTC
cdr3_aa: CATSLTRDRGFEQFF

clone_size: few
v_call: TRBV6-2/TRBV6-3
d_call: TRBD2
j_call: TRBJ2-1
cdr3_length: 15
cdr3_nt: TGTGCCAGCAGTCAAAGCGGGGGGGCGTACAATGAGCAGTTCTTC
cdr3_aa: CASSQSGGAYNEQFF

clone_size: many
v_call: TRBV20-1
d_call: -
j_call: TRBJ2-5
cdr3_length: 15
cdr3_nt: TGCAGTGCTAGGCGGGGGGACAGGGTCCAAGAGACCCAGTACTTC
cdr3_aa: CSARRGDRVQETQYF

clone_size: many
v_call: TRBV20-1
d_call: -
j_call: TRBJ2-7
cdr3_length: 14
cdr3_nt: TGCAGTGCCCCTAAACGGGCCCACCCCTACGAGCAGTACTTC
cdr3_aa: CSAPKRAHPYEQYF

clone_size: many
v_call: TRBV11-2
d_call: TRBD2
j_call: TRBJ2-1
cdr3_length: 14
cdr3_nt: TGTGCCAGCAGCACACGGGGGGGATACAATGAGCAGTTCTTC
cdr3_aa: CASSTRGGYNEQFF

clone_size: -
v_call: TRBV29-1
d_call: -
j_call: TRBJ2-7
cdr3_length: 12
cdr3_nt: TGCAGCGTTGAGGACGGAACCTACGAGCAGTACTTC
cdr3_aa: CSVEDGTYEQYF

clone_size: few
v_call: TRBV4-1
d_call: -
j_call: TRBJ2-6
cdr3_length: 16
cdr3_nt: TGCGCCAGCAGCCAAGATGAGGACCTCTGGGCCAACGTCCTGACTTTC
cdr3_aa: CASSQDEDLWANVLTF

clone_size: few
v_call: TRBV20-1
d_call: -
j_call: TRBJ2-3
cdr3_length: 14
cdr3_nt: TGCAGTGCTAGAGTTAGCGGACGCACAGATACGCAGTATTTT
cdr3_aa: CSARVSGRTDTQYF

clone_size: few
v_call: TRBV6-2/TRBV6-3
d_call: TRBD2
j_call: TRBJ2-2
cdr3_length: 16
cdr3_nt: TGTGCCAGCAGTTACGAATTCTCGGGAGGGCCCGGGGAGCTGTTTTTT
cdr3_aa: CASSYEFSGGPGELFF

clone_size: many
v_call: TRBV15
d_call: -
j_call: TRBJ2-1
cdr3_length: 13
cdr3_nt: TGTGCCACCAGGGCGGGACTCAGCTATGAGCAGTTCTTC
cdr3_aa: CATRAGLSYEQFF

clone_size: few
v_call: TRBV10-3
d_call: -
j_call: TRBJ2-3
cdr3_length: 14
cdr3_nt: TGTGCCATCAGTGGGTCAGATAGGAAGGATACGCAGTATTTT
cdr3_aa: CAISGSDRKDTQYF

clone_size: many
v_call: TRBV28
d_call: -
j_call: TRBJ2-5
cdr3_length: 14
cdr3_nt: TGTGCCAGCAGTTTTGGTAGCGGAAGGGAGTCCCAGTACTTC
cdr3_aa: CASSFGSGRESQYF

clone_size: few
v_call: TRBV29-1
d_call: TRBD1
j_call: TRBJ2-7
cdr3_length: 11
cdr3_nt: TGCAGCGCGGACAGGGGCGGCGAGCAGTACTTC
cdr3_aa: CSADRGGEQYF

clone_size: -
v_call: TRBV20-1
d_call: TRBD2
j_call: TRBJ2-1
cdr3_length: 14
cdr3_nt: TGCAGTGCACAGGAGTGGGCGGGAGGGCCTGAGCAGTTCTTC
cdr3_aa: CSAQEWAGGPEQFF

clone_size: -
v_call: TRBV28
d_call: TRBD1
j_call: TRBJ1-5
cdr3_length: 15
cdr3_nt: TGTGCCAGCATGCTGGGACAGGGAAGCAATCAGCCCCAGCATTTT
cdr3_aa: CASMLGQGSNQPQHF

clone_size: -
v_call: TRBV19
d_call: -
j_call: TRBJ2-1
cdr3_length: 14
cdr3_nt: TGTGCCAGTAAGTCCCGGTCACAAGGCAATGAGCAGTTCTTC
cdr3_aa: CASKSRSQGNEQFF

clone_size: -
v_call: TRBV20-1
d_call: -
j_call: TRBJ2-1
cdr3_length: 14
cdr3_nt: TGCAGTGCCGGAGGGGGAACACCCTACAATGAGCAGTTCTTC
cdr3_aa: CSAGGGTPYNEQFF

clone_size: many
v_call: TRBV2
d_call: -
j_call: TRBJ2-5
cdr3_length: 11
cdr3_nt: TGTGCCAGCAGTGTAGGTGAGACCCAGTACTTC
cdr3_aa: CASSVGETQYF

clone_size: few
v_call: TRBV3-1
d_call: TRBD2
j_call: TRBJ2-4
cdr3_length: 18
cdr3_nt: TGTGCCAGCAGCCAACGGACTAGCGGGAGGGCGATGGAACACATTCAGTACTTC
cdr3_aa: CASSQRTSGRAMEHIQYF

clone_size: -
v_call: TRBV11-1
d_call: -
j_call: TRBJ1-2
cdr3_length: 17
cdr3_nt: TGTGCCAGCAGCTTAAACAGGGCGCAAGCTTCTGACCATGGCTACACCTTC
cdr3_aa: CASSLNRAQASDHGYTF

clone_size: many
v_call: TRBV7-9
d_call: -
j_call: TRBJ1-2
cdr3_length: 13
cdr3_nt: TGTGCCAGCAGCTTAGGAGGGTGGTTGGGCTACACCTTC
cdr3_aa: CASSLGGWLGYTF

clone_size: many
v_call: TRBV28
d_call: -
j_call: TRBJ2-4
cdr3_length: 13
cdr3_nt: TGTGCCAGCAGCACCGCGGCCCGTTACCTTCAGTACTTC
cdr3_aa: CASSTAARYLQYF

clone_size: few
v_call: TRBV19
d_call: -
j_call: TRBJ2-1
cdr3_length: 14
cdr3_nt: TGTGCCAGTACCGTACAGGGTGCCTACAATGAGCAGTTCTTC
cdr3_aa: CASTVQGAYNEQFF

clone_size: many
v_call: TRBV7-2
d_call: TRBD2
j_call: TRBJ2-7
cdr3_length: 13
cdr3_nt: TGTGCCAGCAGCACGGGACTAGCGGGGGGCATAAACTTC
cdr3_aa: CASSTGLAGGINF

clone_size: -
v_call: TRBV5-4
d_call: -
j_call: TRBJ2-6
cdr3_length: 16
cdr3_nt: TGTGCCAGCAGCTTGCCCTCTCTGGCCGGGGCCAACGTCCTGACTTTC
cdr3_aa: CASSLPSLAGANVLTF

clone_size: many
v_call: TRBV6-2/TRBV6-3
d_call: -
j_call: TRBJ2-5
cdr3_length: 15
cdr3_nt: -
cdr3_aa: CASSSSTRVAGTQYF

clone_size: -
v_call: TRBV7-9
d_call: TRBD1
j_call: TRBJ2-7
cdr3_length: 12
cdr3_nt: TGTGCCAGCAGCTTGGACAGGCCGGAGCAGTACTTC
cdr3_aa: CASSLDRPEQYF

clone_size: -
v_call: TRBV28
d_call: -
j_call: TRBJ1-3
cdr3_length: 17
cdr3_nt: TGTGCCAGCAGTTTAGGGGACACCCTATCCTCTGGAAACACCATATATTTT
cdr3_aa: CASSLGDTLSSGNTIYF

clone_size: -
v_call: TRBV2
d_call: TRBD1
j_call: TRBJ2-7
cdr3_length: 15
cdr3_nt: TGTGCCAGCAGACCGGGACAGGGGGTCTCCTACGAGCAGTACTTC
cdr3_aa: CASRPGQGVSYEQYF

clone_size: few
v_call: TRBV7-9
d_call: TRBD1
j_call: TRBJ2-2
cdr3_length: 15
cdr3_nt: TGTGCCAGCAGCAAACGACAGGGGGACACCGGGGAGCTGTTTTTT
cdr3_aa: CASSKRQGDTGELFF

clone_size: -
v_call: TRBV20-1
d_call: -
j_call: TRBJ2-1
cdr3_length: 17
cdr3_nt: TGCAGTGCTAGAGGTCTGGGTGCGGTGGGCTCCTACAATGAGCAGTTCTTC
cdr3_aa: CSARGLGAVGSYNEQFF

clone_size: -
v_call: TRBV20-1
d_call: -
j_call: TRBJ2-7
cdr3_length: 14
cdr3_nt: TGCAGTGCTAGACCAGATGGTTCTATCTACGAGCAGTACTTC
cdr3_aa: CSARPDGSIYEQYF